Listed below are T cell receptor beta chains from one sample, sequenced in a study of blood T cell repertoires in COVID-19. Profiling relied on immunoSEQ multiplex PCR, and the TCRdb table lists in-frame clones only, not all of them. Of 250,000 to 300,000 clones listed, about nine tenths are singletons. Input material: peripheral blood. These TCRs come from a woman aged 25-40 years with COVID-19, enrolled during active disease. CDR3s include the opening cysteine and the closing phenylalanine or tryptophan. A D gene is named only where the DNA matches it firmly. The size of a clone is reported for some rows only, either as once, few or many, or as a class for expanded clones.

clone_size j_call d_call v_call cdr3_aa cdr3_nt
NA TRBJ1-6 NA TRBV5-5 CASSLRAGGDGLHF TGTGCCAGCAGCTTACGGGCGGGGGGGGACGGCCTCCACTTT
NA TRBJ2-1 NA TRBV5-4 CASSWVRGSSYNEQFF TGTGCCAGCAGCTGGGTCCGAGGTAGCTCCTACAATGAGCAGTTCTTC
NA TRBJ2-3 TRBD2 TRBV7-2 CASSSPGLAGGFTTDTQYF TGTGCCAGCAGCTCTCCCGGACTAGCGGGGGGCTTCACCACAGATACGCAGTATTTT
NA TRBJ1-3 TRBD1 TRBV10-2 CASRQGTAGNTIYF TGCGCCAGCAGACAGGGGACAGCTGGAAACACCATATATTTT
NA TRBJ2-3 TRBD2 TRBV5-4 CASSSAGGTDTQYF TGTGCCAGCAGCTCCGCGGGGGGCACAGATACGCAGTATTTT
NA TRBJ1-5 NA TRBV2 CASSGWAINQPQHF TGTGCCAGCAGTGGGTGGGCTATCAATCAGCCCCAGCATTTT
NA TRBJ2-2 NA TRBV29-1 CSVRGRGTGELFF TGCAGCGTTAGGGGGAGGGGCACCGGGGAGCTGTTTTTT
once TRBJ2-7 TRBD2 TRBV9 CASSPGGAVYEQYF TGTGCCAGTTCTCCCGGGGGGGCCGTCTACGAGCAGTACTTC
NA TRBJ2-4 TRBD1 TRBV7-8 CASSKSRDSGAKNIQYF TGTGCCAGCAGCAAGTCCCGGGACAGTGGGGCCAAAAACATTCAGTACTTC
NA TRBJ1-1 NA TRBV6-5 CASRHTGLRDTEAFF TGTGCCAGCAGGCATACAGGGTTAAGGGACACTGAAGCTTTCTTT
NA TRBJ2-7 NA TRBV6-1 CASSEGATSYEQYF TGTGCCAGCAGTGAAGGCGCCACCTCCTACGAGCAGTACTTC
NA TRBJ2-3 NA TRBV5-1 CASSGQLTDTQYF TGCGCCAGCAGCGGACAGTTGACAGATACGCAGTATTTT
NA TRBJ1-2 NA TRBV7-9 CASSLGTDYGYTF TGTGCCAGCAGCTTAGGGACAGACTATGGCTACACCTTC
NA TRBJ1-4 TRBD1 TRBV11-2 CASKRGQGNEKLFF TGTGCCAGCAAGAGAGGACAGGGTAATGAAAAACTGTTTTTT
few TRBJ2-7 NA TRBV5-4 CASSTGQGAGTYEQYF TGTGCCAGCAGCACTGGACAGGGAGCGGGGACCTACGAGCAGTACTTC
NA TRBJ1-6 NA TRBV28 CASIDGGINSPLHF TGTGCCAGCATCGACGGGGGTATTAATTCACCCCTCCACTTT
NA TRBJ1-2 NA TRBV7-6 CASSPGGSLYGYTF TGTGCCAGCAGCCCTGGAGGGAGTCTCTATGGCTACACCTTC
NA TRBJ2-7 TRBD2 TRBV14 CASSRIVGGGNEQYF TGTGCCAGCAGCCGAATCGTTGGGGGGGGGAACGAGCAGTACTTC
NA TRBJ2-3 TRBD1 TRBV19 CASRDRGSTDTQYF TGTGCCAGTAGGGACAGGGGTAGCACAGATACGCAGTATTTT
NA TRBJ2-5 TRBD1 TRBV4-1 CASSQARDRAGETQYF TGCGCCAGCAGCCAAGCCCGGGACAGGGCAGGCGAGACCCAGTACTTC
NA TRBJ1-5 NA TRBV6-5 CASSSQRNGPQHF TGTGCCAGCAGTTCCCAACGAAACGGGCCCCAGCATTTT
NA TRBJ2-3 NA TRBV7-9 CASSLRSDTQYF TGTGCCAGCAGCTTGCGTTCGGATACGCAGTATTTT
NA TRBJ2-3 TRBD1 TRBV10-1 CASSGEWGTGSDTQYF TGCGCCAGCAGTGGGGAATGGGGGACAGGGTCAGATACGCAGTATTTT
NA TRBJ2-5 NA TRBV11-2 CASSPTRGQTQYF TGTGCCAGCAGCCCTACCCGGGGTCAGACCCAGTACTTC